The present T cell receptor (beta chain) was sequenced within a study of OX40 agonist ivuxolimab in advanced cancers. The table came from immunoSEQ multiplex PCR; TCRdb's copy has only in-frame clones and leaves some out. Of tens of thousands of clones in the sample, over 80% are singletons; the top ten hold 5.9%. Germline CDR1 and CDR2: SEHNR and FQNEAQ (reference sequence). Trimming shortened V by 2 bases and J by 5 bases, and 10 bases separated the two germline ends. The CDR3 is 14 residues long. This sample comprised CD4+ or CD8+ T cells sorted from blood, obtained in a trial of the OX40 agonist ivuxolimab. This TCR derives from an adult with an advanced solid tumor such as melanoma, head and neck, liver or kidney cancer. The genes are TRBV7-9 and TRBJ1-5; D is uncertain. This CDR3 reads CASSLSHSDQPQHF. Written as DNA, the CDR3 is TGTGCCAGCAGCTTAAGCCATTCAGATCAGCCCCAGCATTTT.